This section outlines one T cell receptor beta chain sequence together with its context. This clonotype showed up many times. The antigen it recognizes is unknown. No qualities accompany the bases; no much larger clone lies one base away. Libraries were constructed by 5' RACE. Instrument on record: NextSeq 500. The TCR library protocol attached unique molecular identifiers to individual cDNA molecules to correct for sequencing error and PCR bias. TCR alpha and beta chains were both sequenced, and the abundances of alpha and beta sequences in each sample were closely correlated with each other. Per the authors' processing: Decombinator V4 was used to annotate the V gene, J gene and CDR3 of the TCR sequences. TCRs were defined as expanded if a significant change between any two time points was detected under a Poisson model with p below 0.0001. TCR abundances were normalised to the total number of TCRs sequenced per sample and expressed as counts per million. TRAV1-2 paired with TRAJ12, TRAJ20 or TRAJ33 defined MAIT TCRs, while TRAV10 paired with TRAJ18 defined iNKT TCRs. VDJdb, accessed 1 November 2021, was searched for CMV, EBV and SARS-CoV-2 annotated TCRs, excluding TCRs annotated for multiple antigens. TCRdb reran the public reads through fastp at Q25 and MiXCR, keeping productive beta chains. Rows are unified per CDR3 protein, each entry keeping the most common DNA and genes. The V and J calls shown here were made by TCRdb, not taken from the authors' results. For this sample the table gives around 30,000 distinct CDR3 sequences, of which around 6% were detected only once. The biggest ten clones account for 10% to 15% of the sample.

These data come from a study of early T cells in non-severe SARS-CoV-2 infection (dated by TCRdb to 2020 to 2022). As for the study more broadly: TCR sequencing used bulk RNA from unsorted whole blood, so alpha and beta chains could not be paired. The research as a whole found: VDJdb matching was skewed toward anti-spike CD8 responses, so virus-specific expansions were likely underestimated and private and CD4 specificities were missed.

The study was a case-control design nested within a healthcare worker cohort in London, UK, with weekly nasopharyngeal swab PCR tests and blood sampling. Healthcare workers were recruited between 23 and 31 March 2020, during the week of the UK lockdown, and were followed weekly for up to about 15 weeks. V loses 0 bases, J loses 4 bases, and the germline ends lie 9 bases apart. Including cysteine and phenylalanine, the CDR3 has 14 amino acids. CDR3 DNA only is kept here, 42 bases in frame from base 1. According to the germline V gene, CDR1 reads SGHRS and CDR2 reads YFSETQ. The source is an adult who was a healthcare worker with PCR-confirmed SARS-CoV-2 infection or an uninfected control (not recorded which). Source material: whole blood. Recombination connected TRBV5-1 to TRBJ2-3, with the D gene uncertain. The CDR3 region: CASSLVLTADTQYF. DNA sequence: TGCGCCAGCAGCTTGGTCTTAACCGCAGATACGCAGTATTTT.